A single sample is the source of the 11 T cell receptor beta chains below, sequenced in a study of T cells in localized non-small cell lung cancer. The assay was immunoSEQ multiplex PCR, and TCRdb's table has in-frame clones only and misses some. The data show nearly 6,000 clones, roughly a quarter seen once. This material consisted of lung tumor tissue, taken before any cancer treatment. The receptors stem from a female donor over 55 with stage I lung adenocarcinoma.

This chain links TRBV18 with TRBJ2-1, with D possibly matching TRBD2 (5 bases). The germline gives CDR1 KGHSH, CDR2 LQKENI. CDR3 length: 13 residues. Between the trimmed V and J ends, which lost 6 bases and 3 bases, there was a span of 9 bases. The CDR3 sequence is CASSPGNYNEQFF. DNA of the CDR3: TGTGCCAGCTCTCCCGGGAACTACAATGAGCAGTTCTTC.

This clone has a handful of counts. The chain links TRBV9 to TRBJ1-2; no clear D. From germline, CDR1 is SGDLS and CDR2 YYNGEE. The CDR3 length is 14 residues. The V and J ends lost 6 bases and 4 bases respectively, with 16 bases between them. The CDR3 DNA follows: TGTGCCAGCACCCAAGAGGGATTCCGCTATGGCTACACCTTC. Translating it yields CASTQEGFRYGYTF.

Only a few counts were recorded for this clone. The chain joins TRBV15 to TRBJ2-1; TRBD2 might be the D (6 bases). Germline assignment: CDR1 LNHNV and CDR2 YYDKDF (reference sequence). Trimming removed 2 bases at V and 4 bases at J, with 18 bases between. CDR3 size: 17 residues. CDR3 in DNA: TGTGCCACCAGCAGACCACAATGGCGGGATAGGTACAATGAGCAGTTCTTC. Translation gives CATSRPQWRDRYNEQFF.

This clone was picked up a small number of times. The J gene is TRBJ1-5, the V gene TRBV6-8, with 9 bases lining up with TRBD1. CDR3 length: 14 residues. Germline V lookup: CDR1 MNHGY, CDR2 SAAAGT. V trimming: 5 bases; J trimming: 7 bases; junction bases outside the gene matches: 6. This CDR3 reads CASSNRDRDQPQHF. The DNA of the CDR3 is TGTGCCAGCAGTAACCGGGACAGGGACCAGCCCCAGCATTTT.

V usage is TRBV9 and J usage is TRBJ1-3; D is unclear. From germline, CDR1 is SGDLS and CDR2 YYNGEE. This CDR3 is 14 amino acids long. V gave up 0 bases and J gave up 1 base, with 5 bases separating them. The CDR3 bases are TGTGCCAGCAGCGTAGTGGGGTCTGGAAACACCATATATTTT. Translation gives CASSVVGSGNTIYF.

The chain joins TRBV6-8 to TRBJ2-3; no reliable D call. Germline CDR1 reads MNHGY; CDR2 reads SAAAGT. This CDR3 is 13 amino acids long. The V gene lost 4 bases and the J gene lost 4 bases, with 9 bases spanning the gap. CDR3: CASSLLGPDTQYF. Here the CDR3 DNA reads TGTGCCAGCAGTTTACTCGGGCCAGATACGCAGTATTTT.

This clone was seen only a few times. The V call is TRBV30, the J call TRBJ1-2; D possibly corresponds to TRBD1 (6 bases). In germline, CDR1 is GTSNPN, CDR2 SVGIG (reference sequence). This CDR3 contains 12 residues. V was clipped by 1 base and J by 8 bases, with 11 bases between them. In nucleotides, the CDR3 is TGTGCCTGGAGTGGGGGGGCGCGGGGCTACACCTTC. The encoded protein is CAWSGGARGYTF.

The rearrangement joins TRBV6-8 to TRBJ2-7; 13 bases map to TRBD2. Per germline, CDR1 MNHGY and CDR2 SAAAGT. The CDR3 has 14 residues. V was clipped by 4 bases and J by 6 bases; unmatched bases: 3. In DNA form, the CDR3 reads TGTGCCAGCAGTTCCGGGACTAGCGGGATCGAGCAGTACTTC. It specifies CASSSGTSGIEQYF.

CDR3 sequence: CASSSPDFGREGRYNEQFF. The DNA of the CDR3 is TGTGCCAGCAGCTCCCCAGATTTTGGTCGGGAGGGCCGGTACAATGAGCAGTTCTTC. The J gene is TRBJ2-1, the V gene TRBV11-3, with TRBD2 matching over 8 bases. V lost 4 bases to trimming and J lost 4 bases; unmatched junction nucleotides: 18. Germline CDR1 reads SGHNT; CDR2 reads YENEEA. This CDR3 spans 19 amino acids.

This clone was detected only a few times. V gene TRBV18 combines with J gene TRBJ2-7; TRBD2 aligns across 7 bases. J was trimmed by 6 bases and V by 3 bases; bases with no gene match: 5. CDR1 KGHSH and CDR2 LQKENI come from the germline V gene. The CDR3 runs to 13 residues. The CDR3 loop is CASSPLWEGEQYF. CDR3 coding DNA: TGTGCCAGCTCACCCCTCTGGGAGGGCGAGCAGTACTTC. Full variable domain (missing parts from reference TRBV18 and TRBJ2-7): NAGVMQNPRHLVRRRGQEARLRCSPMKGHSHVYWYRQLPEEGLKFMVYLQKENIIDESGMPKERFSAEFPKEGPSILRIQQVVRGDSAAYFCASSPLWEGEQYFGPGTRLTVT.

CDR3: CASSILLGSGRYNEQFF. CDR3 nucleotides: TGTGCCAGTAGTATCCTCCTGGGTAGCGGGAGGTACAATGAGCAGTTCTTC. The V gene is TRBV19, the J gene TRBJ2-1, with 10 bases lining up with TRBD2. The trim removed 3 bases at V and 4 bases at J, leaving 9 bases unmatched. The germline CDR1 and CDR2 sequences are LNHDA and SQIVND (reference sequence). The CDR3 spans 17 residues.